This TCR beta chain was recovered during a study of shared clonotypes between healthy human individuals (dated by TCRdb to 2019 to 2021). About the study as a whole: The cohort comprised a couple of women and a few men aged 18 to 49 years. Blood TCR repertoires of roughly five healthy adults were deeply sequenced to estimate repertoire size and the extent of clonotype sharing between individuals. To increase sequencing depth and limit assay-specific biases, different laboratories used diverse techniques to prepare libraries and sequence TCR repertoires. Each donor's leukapheresis produced roughly between roughly 0.85 and 9.5 billion PBMCs.

On this clone itself: Its antigen target is currently unknown. Per-base qualities were not stored, and no clone one base away is much larger.

Donors were healthy HIV-negative adults with no recently reported acute infections or vaccinations. Every donor was a Caucasian adult living in Nashville, Tennessee, USA. In the unsorted samples, 70 million to 90 million PBMCs were counted, and genomic DNA was extracted using the QIAamp DNA Blood Mini kit. Blood was collected by leukapheresis, and PBMCs were isolated by Ficoll-Histopaque density gradient centrifugation and then cryopreserved in liquid nitrogen vapor phase. Using the deep immunoSEQ assay, TCR CDR3 regions were amplified from genomic DNA by multiplex PCR. Extracted genomic DNA from each cell subset was spread evenly across all wells of several immunoSEQ 96-well plates, with each plate serving as a replicate. For unsorted PBMC, each replicate PCR was loaded with roughly 330 ng genomic DNA, equivalent to 30,000 or so T cell genomes. Unsorted PBMC genomic DNA was sequenced across ten immunoSEQ deep assay plates. Purified libraries were measured with a Qubit 3.0 fluorometer, size-checked on a Bioanalyzer 2100, and measured again with the KAPA Library Quantification kit. Each immunoSEQ 96-well plate was sequenced on its own single-read 150-cycle Illumina NextSeq 550 flow cell. Under the source paper's analysis protocol: Because only junctional sequences without quality scores were contained in the immunoSEQ output, filtering matching that applied to full-length reads could not be performed. To assign V/J genes and CDR3, sequences were annotated using PyIR, a Python wrapper for IgBLAST v1.9, with IMGT germline references. Reads were removed for weak V/J assignments (E-value above 1e-6), missing CDR3, stop codons, out-of-frame junctions, or ambiguous translated residues. V3J clonotypes were defined as sequences sharing the same inferred V gene, J gene, and CDR3 amino acid sequence. Percentage overlap between repertoires was calculated by dividing the number of shared unique clonotypes by the size of the smaller repertoire. Three approaches were used to assess repertoire richness: RTK rarefaction, the Chao1 estimator, and Recon v2.1 estimates of unobserved clonotypes. TCRdb stores this immuneACCESS table with in-frame sequences only. Part of the clones is absent; in the studies checked, under half of the shortfall reflects unresolved V genes, and no reason is known for the rest. V, J and clone size derive from that table, while D and trimming were established from the DNA sequence. The sample table shows 450,000 to 550,000 clones, and more than 65% are seen once. The top ten hold approximately 12% of the sample.

Summary of the overall study and its limitations: Sampling was restricted to blood, and TCR repertoires in tissues likely differ from the TCR repertoires found in blood. The genetic and exposure-history diversity represented was limited by the small number of donors. Based on pairwise subsampling, the degree of clonotype sharing among donors was expected to be affected by sequencing depth.

The source of this sequence is a woman in her 40s in good health. Some clones in this sample may be carry-over from other donors' samples. Sample: PBMCs.

The sequenced DNA is TGTGCCAGCAGCTTGGGCGGATCTGCCCAAGAGACCCAGTACTTC. It specifies CASSLGGSAQETQYF. The V gene is TRBV5-4 and the J gene is TRBJ2-5; the D gene cannot be named for sure. V is reduced by 0 bases and J by 1 base, leaving a spacing of 10 bases between them. Counted from cysteine to phenylalanine, this CDR3 has 15 amino acids. The retained sequence is limited to the CDR3, 45 bases, with the frame set at the first base. As encoded in the germline V gene (reference sequence), CDR1 is SGHNT while CDR2 is YYREEE.